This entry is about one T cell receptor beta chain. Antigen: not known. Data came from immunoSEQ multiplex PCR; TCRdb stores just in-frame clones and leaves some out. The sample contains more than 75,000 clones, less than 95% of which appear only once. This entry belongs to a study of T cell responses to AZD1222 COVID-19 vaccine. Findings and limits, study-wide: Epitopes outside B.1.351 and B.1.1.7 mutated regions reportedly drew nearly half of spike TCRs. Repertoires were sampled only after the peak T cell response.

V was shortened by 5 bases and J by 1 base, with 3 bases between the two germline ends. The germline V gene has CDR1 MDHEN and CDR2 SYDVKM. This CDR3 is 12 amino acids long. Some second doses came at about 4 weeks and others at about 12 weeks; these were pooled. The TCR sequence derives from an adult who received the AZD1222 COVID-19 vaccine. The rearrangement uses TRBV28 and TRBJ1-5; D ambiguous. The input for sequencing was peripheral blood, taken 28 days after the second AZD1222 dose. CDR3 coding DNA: TGTGCCAGCAGTGTCAGCAATCAGCCCCAGCATTTT. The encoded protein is CASSVSNQPQHF.